This T cell receptor (beta chain) was captured by sequencing in a study of blood T cell repertoires in COVID-19. On the study more broadly: PBMCs, B-cell-depleted T cells, or T cells provided the cDNA or gDNA that made up the material.

The CDR3 is made up of 13 amino acids. V lost 0 bases, J lost 7 bases, and 10 bases lay in between. CDR1 and CDR2 (germline): SGHDT, YYEEEE. Per the original data handling: Using reference gene primer amplification, nucleated cell counts were estimated. The assay was immunoSEQ multiplex PCR, and TCRdb's table has in-frame clones only and misses some. The DNA was the basis for D and trimming; V, J and clone size are from that table. This table has nearly 15,000 clones, around 77% appearing once. Sequenced: peripheral blood. This chain uses TRBV5-6 with TRBJ1-2; tentative D call: TRBD1 (5 bases). This receptor was identified in a human donor in a cohort sampled during active COVID-19. DNA of the CDR3: TGTGCCAGCAGCTTGGGTCAGGGAAGTGGCTACACCTTC. This codes for CASSLGQGSGYTF.